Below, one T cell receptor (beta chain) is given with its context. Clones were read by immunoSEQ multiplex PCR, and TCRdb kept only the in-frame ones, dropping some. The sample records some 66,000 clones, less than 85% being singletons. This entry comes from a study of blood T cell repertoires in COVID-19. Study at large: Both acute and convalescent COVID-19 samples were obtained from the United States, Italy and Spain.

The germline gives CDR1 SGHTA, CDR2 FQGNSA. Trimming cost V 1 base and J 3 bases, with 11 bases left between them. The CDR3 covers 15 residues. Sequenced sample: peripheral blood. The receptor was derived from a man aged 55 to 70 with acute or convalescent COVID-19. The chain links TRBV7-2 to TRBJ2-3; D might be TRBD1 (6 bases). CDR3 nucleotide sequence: TGTGCCAGCAGCTTAGGAGGTCAGGGGACAGATACGCAGTATTTT. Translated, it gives CASSLGGQGTDTQYF.